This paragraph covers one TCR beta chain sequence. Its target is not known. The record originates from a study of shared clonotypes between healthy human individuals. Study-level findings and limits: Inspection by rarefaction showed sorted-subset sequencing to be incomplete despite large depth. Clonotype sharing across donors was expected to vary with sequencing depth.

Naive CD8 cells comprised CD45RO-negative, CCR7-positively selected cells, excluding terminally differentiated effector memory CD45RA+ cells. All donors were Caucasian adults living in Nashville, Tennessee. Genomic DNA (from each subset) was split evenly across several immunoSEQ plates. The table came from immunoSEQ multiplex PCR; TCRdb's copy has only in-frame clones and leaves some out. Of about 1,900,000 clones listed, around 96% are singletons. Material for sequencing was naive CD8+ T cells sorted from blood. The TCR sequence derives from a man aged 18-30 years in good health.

CDR3 bases: TGCGCCAGCAGCCATCCTGGACTAGCGGGTGTTGAGCAGTTCTTC. Encoded protein: CASSHPGLAGVEQFF. This chain joins TRBV4-1 and TRBJ2-1; 11 bases are a match to TRBD2. The CDR3 consists of 15 residues. The germline gives CDR1 MGHRA, CDR2 YSYEKL. V shed 3 bases, J shed 9 bases, and the junction held 7 bases outside the gene matches.